This TCR beta chain was obtained from a study of liver allograft versus peripheral blood T cells. In the study overall: Comparisons were made between T cell receptor repertoires found in transplanted livers and those circulating in recipients' peripheral blood. Overall study results and limits: There were reportedly differences between T cell receptor repertoires inside liver allografts and those in peripheral blood.

This clonotype was seen at least ten times. The antigen is not known. One entry per CDR3 protein, called by TCRdb with MiXCR from the reads. The table shows about 2,600 distinct CDR3 sequences, with 19% occurring only once. CDR1 LNHDA and CDR2 SQIVND come from the germline V gene (reference sequence). This CDR3 region has 17 residues. Trimming at V came to 5 bases and at J to 0 bases, leaving 10 bases not matched to a gene. The source is a human patient who had a liver transplant. Some T cells may be the graft donor's. The chain combines TRBV19 with TRBJ2-1; 7 bases map to TRBD2. Here the CDR3 DNA reads TGTGCCAGTAGTCCCCCGGGGGGTCCCCTCTCCTACAATGAGCAGTTCTTC. It is translated as CASSPPGGPLSYNEQFF.